One sample yielded the 27 T cell receptor beta chains listed below, sequenced in a study of cytomegalovirus exposure and HLA in healthy donors. With 60 Vbeta and 13 Jbeta primers, the PCR was carried out. Repertoires were generated with immunoSEQ multiplex PCR, while TCRdb's copy carries only in-frame clones and drops some. Its clone listing holds 35,000 to 45,000 clones. The specimen sequenced was PBMCs. The receptors stem from a man aged 25 to 40 in good health and CMV-seronegative.

The CDR3 DNA reads TGTGCCAGCAGCTTCGGGACAGGGTGGGATAGCAATCAGCCCCAGCATTTT. Encoded protein: CASSFGTGWDSNQPQHF. The chain recombines TRBV7-9 with TRBJ1-5; TRBD1 matches at 9 bases. J lost 0 bases, V lost 3 bases, and 6 bases had no gene match. This CDR3 region has 17 residues. The germline CDR1 and CDR2 sequences are SEHNR and FQNEAQ (reference sequence). Full variable domain (outside the CDR3, taken from reference TRBV7-9 and TRBJ1-5): DTGVSQNPRHKITKRGQNVTFRCDPISEHNRLYWYRQTLGQGPEFLTYFQNEAQLEKSRLLSDRFSAERPKGSFSTLEIQRTEQGDSAMYLCASSFGTGWDSNQPQHFGDGTRLSIL.

The genes are TRBV6-5 and TRBJ2-1; no reliable D call. The ends were cut back, 0 bases at V and 0 bases at J, with 6 bases in the middle. Germline values: CDR1 MNHEY, CDR2 SVGAGI. CDR3 size: 15 residues. CDR3: CASSYSPSSYNEQFF. The CDR3 DNA follows: TGTGCCAGCAGTTACTCCCCCAGCTCCTACAATGAGCAGTTCTTC.

This sequence joins TRBV7-9 and TRBJ2-5, with 8 bases aligning to TRBD2. The junction had 6 bases not matched to a gene; V was cut back by 1 base and J by 5 bases. The CDR3 is 15 residues long. Germline-derived CDR1 and CDR2 are SEHNR and FQNEAQ (reference sequence). For the CDR3, the DNA is TGTGCCAGCAGCTTAGTAGCTGGCGGGGGGGAGACCCAGTACTTC. Translation gives CASSLVAGGGETQYF.

The chain joins TRBV27 to TRBJ2-2; unclear D gene. The germline V gene encodes CDR1 MNHEY and CDR2 SMNVEV (reference sequence). CDR3 size: 13 residues. Trimming shortened V by 5 bases and J by 4 bases, and 8 bases separated the two germline ends. The chain's CDR3 is CASSPSRTGELFF. CDR3 sequence (DNA): TGTGCCAGCAGTCCCTCGCGCACCGGGGAGCTGTTTTTT.

The CDR3 region is CASSLPTGVSREQYF. The CDR3 DNA sequence: TGTGCCAGCAGTCTCCCAACAGGGGTTTCAAGAGAGCAGTACTTC. The chain employs TRBV28 and TRBJ2-7, with 7 nucleotides matching TRBD1. With 5 bases clipped from V and 7 bases from J, the junction kept 14 bases outside the gene matches. The CDR3 sequence is 15 residues long. In germline, CDR1 is MDHEN, CDR2 SYDVKM.

The chain has TRBV5-6 and TRBJ1-6; D is uncertain. Germline CDR1 SGHDT, CDR2 YYEEEE. CDR3 length equals 15 residues. V lost 2 bases to trimming and J lost 9 bases, with 15 bases between them. The CDR3 coding sequence is TGTGCCAGCAGCTTCGGCGGGCCCCCTGGTTCACCCCTCCACTTT. Translation: CASSFGGPPGSPLHF.

This CDR3 is CASSQGGGYNEQFF. CDR3 DNA: TGTGCCAGCAGCCAAGGGGGGGGATACAATGAGCAGTTCTTC. The chain couples TRBV6-5 to TRBJ2-1, with D possibly matching TRBD2 (7 bases). The CDR3 has 14 amino acids. Germline CDR1 is MNHEY and CDR2 is SVGAGI. V lost 6 bases, J lost 4 bases, and 13 bases lay in between.

The CDR3 DNA sequence: TGCGCCAGCAGTGATTACAGAAACACCGGGGAGCTGTTTTTT. Amino acid sequence: CASSDYRNTGELFF. The chain joins TRBV10-1 to TRBJ2-2; D uncertain. V lost 3 bases and J 2 bases, leaving 7 bases between the germline ends. The germline gives CDR1 WNHNN, CDR2 SYGVQD (reference sequence). This CDR3 is built from 14 residues.

The chain employs TRBV5-1 and TRBJ2-1; no clear D gene. This CDR3 has 16 residues. Trimming shortened V by 5 bases and J by 1 base, and 16 bases separated the two germline ends. Germline CDR1 SGHRS, CDR2 YFSETQ. DNA for the CDR3: TGCGCCAGCAGTATCCAGAAGACTGAATCCTACAATGAGCAGTTCTTC. It is translated as CASSIQKTESYNEQFF.

The chain employs TRBV6-1 and TRBJ2-7, with TRBD2 matching over 11 bases. This CDR3 is 15 amino acids long. The V gene end was trimmed by 4 bases and the J gene end by 2 bases; junction bases not matched to a gene: 4. Germline V gene data show CDR1 as MNHNS and CDR2 as SASEGT. The CDR3 DNA reads TGTGCCAGCAGTGGCGGACTAGCGGGTGCCTACGAGCAGTACTTC. Protein: CASSGGLAGAYEQYF.

The gene calls are TRBV2 and TRBJ2-3, with a tentative D call TRBD1 (6 bases). The length of the CDR3 is 15 residues. Per the germline V gene, CDR1 is SNHLY and CDR2 is FYNNEI. Deletions cut 6 bases from V and 0 bases from J, with 13 bases between. The CDR3, as DNA: TGTGCCAGCAGCGCGATCCAGGGGAGCACAGATACGCAGTATTTT. Translation: CASSAIQGSTDTQYF.

The chain has TRBV30 and TRBJ2-1; D perhaps matches TRBD2 (6 bases). CDR3 length equals 16 residues. The germline gives CDR1 GTSNPN, CDR2 SVGIG (reference sequence). V was trimmed by 3 bases and J by 0 bases, leaving 15 bases between them. CDR3 nucleotide sequence: TGTGCCTGGAGGGGGGGACGTTTTTTCTCCTACAATGAGCAGTTCTTC. Its translation is CAWRGGRFFSYNEQFF. The whole variable domain, filled in from reference TRBV30 and TRBJ2-1, reads SQTIHQWPATLVQPVGSPLSLECTVEGTSNPNLYWYRQAAGRGLQLLFYSVGIGQISSEVPQNLSASRPQDRQFILSSKKLLLSDSGFYLCAWRGGRFFSYNEQFFGPGTRLTVL.

The J gene is TRBJ2-3, the V gene TRBV7-3; 10 bases line up with TRBD2. There are 16 residues in the CDR3. J lost 1 base, V lost 3 bases, and 4 bases had no gene match. Germline CDR1 is SGHTA and CDR2 is FQGTGA. The CDR3 reads CASSFPSGGGTDTQYF. The CDR3 nucleotides are TGTGCCAGCAGCTTTCCTAGCGGGGGAGGCACAGATACGCAGTATTTT.

Comment on this clone: The sample contains more than one DNA sequence encoding this CDR3. V is TRBV6-5 and J is TRBJ2-1, with D perhaps TRBD2 (5 bases). V lost 1 base and J 3 bases, leaving 13 bases between the germline ends. Germline loops: CDR1 MNHEY, CDR2 SVGAGI. The CDR3 spans 16 residues. CDR3 region: CASSYWVARDYNEQFF. In DNA form, the CDR3 reads TGTGCCAGCAGTTACTGGGTAGCACGGGACTACAATGAGCAGTTCTTC.

This rearrangement joins TRBV5-4 to TRBJ2-6; weak D call: TRBD2 (6 bases). Trimming took off 0 bases at V and 1 base at J, with 8 bases between the two ends. Germline V gene lookup returns CDR1 SGHNT and CDR2 YYREEE (reference sequence). CDR3 length equals 16 residues. CDR3 in amino acids: CASSLVGTSGANVLTF. CDR3 bases: TGTGCCAGCAGCTTGGTAGGGACTTCTGGGGCCAACGTCCTGACTTTC. The whole variable domain, filled in from reference TRBV5-4 and TRBJ2-6, reads ETGVTQSPTHLIKTRGQQVTLRCSSQSGHNTVSWYQQALGQGPQFIFQYYREEENGRGNFPPRFSGLQFPNYSSELNVNALELDDSALYLCASSLVGTSGANVLTFGAGSRLTVL.

The genes are TRBV18 and TRBJ1-5, with 7 nucleotides matching TRBD1. CDR1 is KGHSH, CDR2 LQKENI, per germline. The V segment lost 5 bases and the J segment 4 bases; nucleotides outside the gene matches: 5. This CDR3 region has 14 residues. The CDR3 sequence is CASSTGQSNQPQHF. The CDR3 bases are TGTGCCAGCTCAACGGGACAGTCGAATCAGCCCCAGCATTTT.

The chain carries TRBV5-1 and TRBJ2-2, with D perhaps matching TRBD1 (5 bases). Germline-derived CDR1 and CDR2 are SGHRS and YFSETQ. CDR3 length: 14 amino acids. Trimming stripped 4 bases from V and 6 bases from J, with 13 bases between. CDR3 sequence reads: CASSQDNEAGELFF. CDR3 bases: TGCGCCAGCAGCCAGGACAACGAGGCCGGGGAGCTGTTTTTT.

V gene TRBV4-1 combines with J gene TRBJ2-1; 7 nucleotides line up with TRBD2. The germline V gene has CDR1 MGHRA and CDR2 YSYEKL. This CDR3 is 17 amino acids long. With V trimmed by 1 base and J by 5 bases, 11 bases remained unmatched. Here the CDR3 DNA reads TGCGCCAGCAGCCAAGCCCCCGGGAGGCGTACTCACAATGAGCAGTTCTTC. Translation: CASSQAPGRRTHNEQFF.

This sequence joins TRBV7-6 and TRBJ2-7, with D perhaps TRBD2 (6 bases). Germline V CDR1 and CDR2: SGHVS, FNYEAQ. The CDR3 is 15 residues long. Deletions cut 1 base from V and 2 bases from J, with 12 bases between. The CDR3 DNA reads as TGTGCCAGCAGCTTAGGACCGGGGACTGCCTACGAGCAGTACTTC. This codes for CASSLGPGTAYEQYF.

This chain uses TRBV9 with TRBJ2-2; D is possibly TRBD2 (6 bases). CDR1 is SGDLS and CDR2 is YYNGEE in the germline V gene. CDR3 size: 15 residues. The ends were cut back, 0 bases at V and 6 bases at J, with 12 bases in the middle. CDR3 sequence (DNA): TGTGCCAGCAGCGTAGGGGCTAGCGACTCCGGGGAGCTGTTTTTT. This codes for CASSVGASDSGELFF.

This chain joins TRBV7-9 and TRBJ2-3; D remains ambiguous. CDR3 length: 11 residues. V shed 5 bases and J shed 6 bases, with 6 bases lying between them. Germline V gene sequence: CDR1 SEHNR, CDR2 FQNEAQ (reference sequence). CDR3 loop: CASSPMDTQYF. DNA for the CDR3: TGTGCCAGCAGCCCTATGGATACGCAGTATTTT.

The CDR3 nucleotides are TGTGCCAGCAGCTTAGAAGCTAGCCCCAAGGGAGAGCAGTTCTTC. Its protein is CASSLEASPKGEQFF. V gene TRBV7-9 combines with J gene TRBJ2-1; possibly TRBD2 for D (5 bases). Germline assignment: CDR1 SEHNR and CDR2 FQNEAQ (reference sequence). The V and J ends lost 1 base and 10 bases respectively, with 17 bases between them. The CDR3 runs 15 residues.

The chain carries TRBV12-5 and TRBJ1-5; unclear D gene. Germline CDR1 reads LGHNT; CDR2 reads FRNRAP. The CDR3 runs to 15 residues. V lost 3 bases, J lost 0 bases, and 9 bases lay in between. The CDR3 loop reads CASGFSRVSNQPQHF. CDR3 DNA sequence: TGTGCTAGTGGTTTCTCTCGGGTTAGCAATCAGCCCCAGCATTTT.

V is TRBV7-3 and J is TRBJ2-5; D perhaps matches TRBD2 (6 bases). Trimming removed 0 bases at V and 5 bases at J, with 13 bases between. This CDR3 is built from 15 residues. Germline assignment: CDR1 SGHTA and CDR2 FQGTGA. The CDR3 here is CASSLTGLAGETQYF. CDR3 sequence (DNA): TGTGCCAGCAGCTTAACCGGACTCGCGGGGGAGACCCAGTACTTC.

The CDR3 is CASSKVGNTGELFF. DNA of the CDR3: TGTGCCAGCAGCAAAGTCGGGAACACCGGGGAGCTGTTTTTT. This chain links TRBV21-1 with TRBJ2-2; no check of the table's D call, TRBD2, against the DNA was made. TRBV21-1 is a listed pseudogene. This CDR3 is 14 amino acids long.

This chain uses TRBV11-3 with TRBJ2-3; 8 nucleotides line up with TRBD1. Germline values: CDR1 SGHNT, CDR2 YENEEA. J was trimmed by 4 bases and V by 7 bases; bases with no gene match: 7. The CDR3 consists of 14 residues. DNA of the CDR3: TGTGCCAGCAAGCCCACAGGGGGGTCAGATACGCAGTATTTT. Translated, it gives CASKPTGGSDTQYF.

This chain uses TRBV4-2 with TRBJ1-6, with a weak D call TRBD1 (5 bases). The germline gives CDR1 LGHNA, CDR2 YNFKEQ. The CDR3 covers 18 residues. Trimming shortened V by 0 bases and J by 0 bases, and 12 bases separated the two germline ends. The CDR3 protein is CASSQDTGDSSYNSPLHF. CDR3 bases: TGTGCCAGCAGCCAAGATACGGGAGACAGCTCCTATAATTCACCCCTCCACTTT.